This T cell receptor (beta chain) emerged from a study of T cells in Graves' hyperthyroidism and ophthalmopathy. More than 8.5 ml of fresh peripheral blood supplied the PBMCs. Study outcomes and limitations: Blood also carried most thyroid clonotypes expanded above 0.001. With a median lead of around 6.7 months before onset, the model predicted ophthalmopathy.

There are many counts of this clonotype. Its target is unknown. There are 15 residues in the CDR3. Germline-derived CDR1 and CDR2 are SGDLS and YYNGEE. Trimming took off 4 bases at V and 2 bases at J, with 13 bases between the two ends. RNA transcripts gave rise to amplified TCR beta CDR3 regions. HTBI primers were the set used in a first-round RT-PCR of the TCR CDR3. In TCRdb, the multiplex PCR reads were re-called with MiXCR into one record per CDR3 protein. The sample carries about 590,000 distinct CDR3 sequences, 12% to 15% recorded once. The source is a woman between 18 and 29 years old with Graves' ophthalmopathy. Sequenced material: blood. The rearrangement uses TRBV9 and TRBJ1-5, with TRBD1 as a possible D gene (5 bases). CDR3 nucleotides: TGTGCCAGCAGCAGAGGGCAGGGTCGCAATCAGCCCCAGCATTTT. Translation gives CASSRGQGRNQPQHF.